This TCR beta chain is from a study of regulatory T cells in long-lasting Graves disease. Study-level information: Positive TSH receptor antibodies alongside over 5 years of antithyroid drugs were what marked Graves' disease as persistent.

This clonotype was detected only a few times. Its antigen is unknown. As to time point: persistent/refractory GD, antithyroid drugs over 5 years with positive TRAb. RNA from PBMCs was the source of the TCR library. Germline values: CDR1 MNHEY, CDR2 SVGEGT. Trimming pared 5 bases from V and 0 bases from J, leaving 8 bases between. The CDR3 length is 13 residues. General study findings and limits: Samples came from peripheral blood alone, without thyroid tissue. Persistent disease was associated with favored TRBV28 usage and with favored use of TRBJ1-2 and TRBJ2-5.

Building the TCR beta libraries relied on iRepertoire HTBI primers, and CDR3 regions underwent Arm-PCR. TCRdb fed the multiplex PCR reads into MiXCR, producing one record per CDR3 protein. The sample gives hundreds of thousands of distinct CDR3 sequences, more than 20% of which show up once; 20% to 25% is in the top ten. The chain has TRBV6-2 or TRBV6-3 and TRBJ2-7, with D hard to call. This clonotype was sampled from a female donor with Graves disease. The sample in question was peripheral blood mononuclear cells (PBMCs), obtained when the disease was refractory, from a patient treated with antithyroid drugs. The CDR3 bases are TGTGCCAGCAGTGAAAGTCACTCCTACGAGCAGTACTTC. Its protein product is CASSESHSYEQYF.